The clone carrying this T cell receptor beta chain was seen a few times. The target antigen is unknown. The record originates from a study of T cells in tuberculosis. Regarding the study as a whole: Classification accuracy was over 85% (AUROC more than 0.8) with the GMM-specific repertoire.

Repertoires were generated with immunoSEQ multiplex PCR, while TCRdb's copy carries only in-frame clones and drops some. The sample carries tens of thousands of clones, roughly 93% recorded once. V lost 3 bases to trimming and J lost 8 bases, with 14 bases between them. This CDR3 comprises 14 residues. In germline, CDR1 is PRHDT, CDR2 FYEKMQ (reference sequence). The time point was: new active TB diagnosis, blood taken before or within 7 days of starting treatment. J is TRBJ2-1 and V is TRBV13; TRBD1 might be the D (5 bases). This TCR derives from an adult with tuberculosis. The material was PBMCs, obtained at tuberculosis diagnosis. The CDR3 sequence is CASSFAGLEDEQFF. The CDR3 bases are TGTGCCAGCAGCTTCGCAGGGCTTGAGGATGAGCAGTTCTTC.